This TCR beta chain was captured in a study of T-cell memory formation after mild COVID-19. One entry per CDR3 protein, called by TCRdb with MiXCR from the 5' RACE reads. This table holds about 170,000 distinct CDR3 sequences, about an eighth found once. This CDR3 is 14 amino acids long. Germline CDR1 MDHEN, CDR2 SYDVKM. V shed 4 bases, J shed 4 bases, and the junction held 5 bases outside the gene matches. The V call is TRBV28, the J call TRBJ1-1; 8 bases fit TRBD1. Material: PBMCs or a T cell subset sorted from them (not recorded which). The origin of this receptor is a man between 18 and 29 years old who had mild COVID-19 (a few samples of this study predate the infection). Cell type and time point are not known. CDR3 in amino acids: CASSWTGQITEAFF. CDR3 coding DNA: TGTGCCAGCAGTTGGACAGGGCAGATCACTGAAGCTTTCTTT.